This T cell receptor (beta chain) was captured by sequencing in a study of shared clonotypes between healthy human individuals. Study summary: Donors were a couple of women and a few men aged 18 to 49.

CDR1 and CDR2 (germline): ENHRY, SYGVKD. V shed 6 bases and J 7 bases; nucleotides not matched to a gene: 3. CDR3 size: 12 residues. Caucasian adults living in Nashville, Tennessee, provided all samples. Negatively enriched CD4+ T cells were divided by CD45RA into naive and memory. Sequencing used immunoSEQ multiplex PCR; TCRdb keeps in-frame clones, though not all of them. The sample holds around 1.1 million clones, 78% seen once. The receptor was isolated from a man in his late teens or twenties in good health. Some clones in this sample may be carry-over from other donors' samples. Sequencing was performed on memory CD4+ T cells from PBMCs. Subset noted: CD45RA-negative fraction. This chain connects TRBV10-3 to TRBJ2-7; 10 nucleotides line up with TRBD2. CDR3 bases: TGTGCCATCAGGGATAGCGGGAGGGAGCAGTACTTC. Residues: CAIRDSGREQYF.